This T cell receptor (beta chain) appears in the sequencing data of a study of shared clonotypes between healthy human individuals. Study in general: Sampling drew on donors who were a couple of women and a few men aged 18 to 49. Plates per donor: three CD4 naive, three CD4 memory, two CD8 naive, one CD8 memory.

This CDR3 is built from 14 residues. The V end lost 6 bases, the J end lost 2 bases, and 14 bases lay between the germline ends. CDR1 and CDR2 (germline): MNHEY, SVGAGI. Study-wide results and limits: Naive subsets generally had larger estimated richness than memory subsets.

As to this clone: What it recognizes is unknown.

Naive-designated CD8 cells lacked CD45RO, were positively enriched for CCR7, and omitted terminally differentiated effector memory CD45RA+ cells. None of the donors, who were healthy HIV-negative adults, had recently had acute infections or vaccinations. Method: immunoSEQ multiplex PCR; TCRdb's copy keeps in-frame clones and lacks some. The sample lists 750,000 to 1,000,000 clones; 80% to 95% were seen once. Sequenced: naive CD8+ T cells sorted from blood. This rearrangement joins TRBV6-5 to TRBJ2-7; D remains unclear. The TCR was taken from a young man in good health. CDR3 loop: CASSSFSPAYEQYF. The CDR3 region has the DNA TGTGCCAGCAGCTCCTTCTCGCCCGCCTACGAGCAGTACTTC.